This TCR beta chain was sequenced for a study of T-cell memory formation after mild COVID-19. Study-wide results and caveats: Nothing showed for sure that second-wave clones peaking on day 37 were SARS-CoV-2 specific. Cross-reactive memory apparently joined, as some responding clones appeared in pre-infection memory.

V lost 4 bases to trimming and J lost 1 base; unmatched junction nucleotides: 4. This CDR3 is built from 14 residues. Germline V lookup: CDR1 SGHRS, CDR2 YFSETQ. TCR alpha and TCR beta cDNA libraries with sample barcodes and UMIs came from 5'RACE using constant-segment primers. Using its own MiXCR run on the 5' RACE reads, TCRdb lists one record per CDR3 protein. The profile covers some 120,000 distinct CDR3 sequences, with approximately 5.9% appearing a single time and over 2% taken by the ten largest. This clonotype was counted at least ten times. Its antigen remains unidentified. The specimen was PBMCs or a T cell subset sorted from them (not recorded which). This clonotype originated in an adult woman who had mild COVID-19 (a few samples of this study predate the infection). Cell type and time point are not known. The chain employs TRBV5-1 and TRBJ1-1, with TRBD1 matching 7 bases. CDR3 nucleotide sequence: TGCGCCAGCAGCCGGGGACAGCAGAACACTGAAGCTTTCTTT. Translation gives CASSRGQQNTEAFF. The full variable domain, completed using reference TRBV5-1 and TRBJ1-1, is KAGVTQTPRYLIKTRGQQVTLSCSPISGHRSVSWYQQTPGQGLQFLFEYFSETQRNKGNFPGRFSGRQFSNSRSEMNVSTLELGDSALYLCASSRGQQNTEAFFGQGTRLTVV.